This T cell receptor beta chain was documented in a study of CD8 T cells in ankylosing spondylitis. This clonotype was found a few times. Its antigen is as yet unknown. The CDR3 contains 14 residues. The J segment lost 4 bases and the V segment lost 7 bases, leaving 8 bases of the junction unmatched. CDR1 and CDR2 from the germline V gene are SGHTA and FQGNSA. The authors made TCR beta libraries by quantitative 5'-RACE with molecular barcodes. TCRdb fed the 5' RACE reads into MiXCR, producing one record per CDR3 protein. The table has around 230,000 distinct CDR3 sequences, 8% to 10% seen once. General study results and limits: Disease-linked clones were reportedly significantly enriched in matched ankylosing spondylitis synovial fluid.

The sequence derives from a female donor with ankylosing spondylitis or in good health (not recorded which). J is TRBJ2-7 and V is TRBV7-2; 9 bases align to TRBD2. Input material: blood, either unsorted or a sorted T cell fraction (not recorded which). CDR3 DNA: TGTGCCAGCACCGTTAGCGGGAGTCTATACGAGCAGTACTTC. The encoded protein is CASTVSGSLYEQYF.